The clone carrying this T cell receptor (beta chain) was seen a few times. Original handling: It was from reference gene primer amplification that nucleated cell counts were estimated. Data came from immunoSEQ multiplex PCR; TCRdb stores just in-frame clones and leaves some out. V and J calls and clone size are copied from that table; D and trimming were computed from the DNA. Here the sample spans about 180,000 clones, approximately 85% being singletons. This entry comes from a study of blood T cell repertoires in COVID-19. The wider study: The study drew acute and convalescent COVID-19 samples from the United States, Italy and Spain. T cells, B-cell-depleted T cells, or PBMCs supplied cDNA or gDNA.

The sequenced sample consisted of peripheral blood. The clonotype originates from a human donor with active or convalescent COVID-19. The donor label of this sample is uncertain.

The CDR3 here is CASTRGLADYEQYF. The CDR3 region has the DNA TGTGCCAGCACTCGGGGACTAGCGGACTACGAGCAGTACTTC. The V and J genes are TRBV2 and TRBJ2-7; 11 nucleotides match TRBD2. The V and J ends lost 7 bases and 3 bases, in that order; junction bases with no gene match: 5. The germline CDR1 and CDR2 sequences are SNHLY and FYNNEI. This CDR3 is built from 14 residues.